The 2 T cell receptor beta chains presented below share a single source sample, sequenced in a study of identifying expanded T cells in peripheral blood. The method was immunoSEQ multiplex PCR; TCRdb's version includes in-frame clones alone and lacks a portion of them. In the table there are 70,000 to 95,000 clones, roughly 90% of which are singletons. Material: blood. The receptors were gathered from a person aged 18 to 70 in good health.

This chain connects TRBV30 to TRBJ1-2; 9 nucleotides match TRBD1. The V segment lost 3 bases and the J segment 4 bases; nucleotides outside the gene matches: 6. The CDR3 has 14 amino acids. CDR1 and CDR2 (germline): GTSNPN, SVGIG (reference sequence). The CDR3 protein is CAWSTGGASYGYTF. CDR3 nucleotide sequence: TGTGCCTGGAGCACAGGGGGCGCGTCCTATGGCTACACCTTC.

V gene TRBV15 combines with J gene TRBJ1-1; 9 bases are shared with TRBD1. CDR1 and CDR2 from the germline V gene are LNHNV and YYDKDF (reference sequence). The length of the CDR3 is 14 residues. The V segment lost 8 bases and the J segment 5 bases; nucleotides outside the gene matches: 9. The CDR3 DNA reads TGTGCCACCCGTAGGACAGGGGAAGGGACTGAAGCTTTCTTT. Its protein product is CATRRTGEGTEAFF.